This is a list of T cell receptor beta chains from one sample in a study of blood T cell repertoires in COVID-19. Clones were read by immunoSEQ multiplex PCR, and TCRdb kept only the in-frame ones, dropping some. There are approximately 260,000 clones in the sample; approximately 79% occur only once, and about 4% lies in the top ten. Material: peripheral blood. The receptor set was obtained from a woman in her 40s with active or convalescent COVID-19. The CDR3 runs from the conserved cysteine through the conserved F or W. The D gene is left open where the match is weak. Part of the rows lack a size; the others show once, few, many or a class for expanded clones.

>TRBJ1-3|.|TRBD1|TRBV4-1
TGCGCCAGCAGCCAAGGTCCCGGGACAGGGAGGGTTGGAAACACCATATATTTT
CASSQGPGTGRVGNTIYF
>TRBJ2-2|.|.|TRBV5-6
TGTGCCAGCAGCAAAGCTAGGACCGGGGAGCTGTTTTTT
CASSKARTGELFF
>TRBJ2-1|once|TRBD1|TRBV9
TGTGCCAGCAGCGTAGTACCCGGACAGGGGCAATACAATGAGCAGTTCTTC
CASSVVPGQGQYNEQFF
>TRBJ1-5|.|TRBD1|TRBV28
TGTGCCAGCAGCTCCGGGACAGGGCATCAGCCCCAGCATTTT
CASSSGTGHQPQHF
>TRBJ2-1|.|.|TRBV30
TGTGCCTGGAGTGTGAGTAATGAGCAGTTCTTC
CAWSVSNEQFF
>TRBJ1-1|.|TRBD1|TRBV5-5
TGTGCCAGCAGCTTGGAACCGGGACAGGGGGAAACTGAAGCTTTCTTT
CASSLEPGQGETEAFF
>TRBJ2-4|.|.|TRBV5-4
TGTGCCAGCAGCGATCGGATCGGGAACATTCAGTACTTC
CASSDRIGNIQYF
>TRBJ2-3|.|.|TRBV28
TGTGCCAGCGGGCAGATCAATACGCAGTATTTT
CASGQINTQYF
>TRBJ2-1|once|TRBD2|TRBV7-9
TGTGCCAGCAGCTTCTACGGGACTACCTACAATGAGCAGTTCTTC
CASSFYGTTYNEQFF
>TRBJ2-1|.|TRBD2|TRBV5-1
TGCGCCAGCAGCTGGGGCGGGGGAGGTAATGAGCAGTTCTTC
CASSWGGGGNEQFF
>TRBJ2-5|once|TRBD2|TRBV9
TGTGCCAGCAGCCCGGGACTAGGAAGAGAGACCCAGTACTTC
CASSPGLGRETQYF